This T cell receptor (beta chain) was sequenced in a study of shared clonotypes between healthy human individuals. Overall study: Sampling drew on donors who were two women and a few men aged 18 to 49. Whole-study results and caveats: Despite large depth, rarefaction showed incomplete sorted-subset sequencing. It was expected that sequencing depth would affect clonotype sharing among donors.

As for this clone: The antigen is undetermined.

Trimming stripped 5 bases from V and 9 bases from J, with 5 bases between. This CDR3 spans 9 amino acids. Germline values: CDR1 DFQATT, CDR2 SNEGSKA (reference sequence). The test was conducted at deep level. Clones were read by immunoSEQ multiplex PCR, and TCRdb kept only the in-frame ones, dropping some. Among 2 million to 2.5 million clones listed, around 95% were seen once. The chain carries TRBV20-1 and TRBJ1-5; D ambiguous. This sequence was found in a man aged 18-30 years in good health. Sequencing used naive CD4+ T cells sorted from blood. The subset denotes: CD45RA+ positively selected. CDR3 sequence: CSAPMPQHF. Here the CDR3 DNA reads TGCAGTGCTCCGATGCCCCAGCATTTT.